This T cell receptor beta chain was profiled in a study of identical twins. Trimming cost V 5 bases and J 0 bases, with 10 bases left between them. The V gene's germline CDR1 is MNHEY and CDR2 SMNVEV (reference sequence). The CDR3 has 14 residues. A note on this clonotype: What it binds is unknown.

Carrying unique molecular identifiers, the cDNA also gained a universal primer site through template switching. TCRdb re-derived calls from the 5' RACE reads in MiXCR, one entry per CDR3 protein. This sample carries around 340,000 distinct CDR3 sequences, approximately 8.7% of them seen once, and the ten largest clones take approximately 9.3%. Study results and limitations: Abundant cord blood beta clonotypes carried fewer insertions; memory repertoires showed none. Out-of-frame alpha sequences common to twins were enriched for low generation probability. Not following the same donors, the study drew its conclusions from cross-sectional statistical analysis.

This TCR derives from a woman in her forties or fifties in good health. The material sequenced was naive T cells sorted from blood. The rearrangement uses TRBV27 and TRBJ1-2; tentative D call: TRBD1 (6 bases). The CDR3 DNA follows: TGTGCCAGCAGTGCCTCAGGGGCTAACTATGGCTACACCTTC. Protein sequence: CASSASGANYGYTF.